The 22 T cell receptor beta chains listed next were all sequenced from one sample in a study of cytomegalovirus exposure and HLA in healthy donors. With 60 Vbeta and 13 Jbeta primers, the PCR was carried out. The table came from immunoSEQ multiplex PCR; TCRdb's copy has only in-frame clones and leaves some out. The repertoire has some 200,000 clones, around 81% of them found once; the top ten carry 2.2%. The source material was PBMCs. These TCRs come from a woman in her twenties or thirties in good health and CMV-seronegative.

V is TRBV5-6 and J is TRBJ1-6; 10 bases map to TRBD1. CDR3 size: 14 residues. Per germline, CDR1 SGHDT and CDR2 YYEEEE. Trimming removed 7 bases from V and 10 bases from J; junction bases left unmatched: 8. The chain's CDR3 is CASVRGQGYSPLHF. In DNA, the CDR3 is TGTGCCAGCGTCCGGGGACAGGGGTACTCACCCCTCCACTTT.

The genes are TRBV4-1 and TRBJ2-6; no reliable D call. Between the trimmed V and J ends, which lost 0 bases and 1 base, there was a span of 13 bases. The CDR3 consists of 18 residues. Germline V CDR1 and CDR2: MGHRA, YSYEKL. CDR3 sequence reads: CASSQDLMRLSGANVLTF. The CDR3 DNA reads TGCGCCAGCAGCCAAGATCTAATGAGACTTTCTGGGGCCAACGTCCTGACTTTC.

V gene TRBV7-2 combines with J gene TRBJ2-3; TRBD2 matches 9 bases. Trimming cost V 5 bases and J 1 base; bases outside gene matches: 16. CDR1 SGHTA and CDR2 FQGNSA come from the germline V gene. This CDR3 is built from 19 residues. The CDR3 loop is CASSKTFSGGGGGTDTQYF. The DNA of the CDR3 is TGTGCCAGCAGCAAGACATTTAGCGGGGGAGGGGGGGGCACAGATACGCAGTATTTT.

The gene calls are TRBV29-1 and TRBJ1-1; TRBD1 matches at 9 bases. The CDR3 runs 14 residues. CDR1 is SQVTM and CDR2 is ANQGSEA in the germline V gene. V gave up 5 bases and J gave up 7 bases; unmatched junction bases: 11. CDR3 bases: TGCAGCGTTTACAGGGGGCAGAGGGCCGATGAAGCTTTCTTT. Its translation: CSVYRGQRADEAFF.

V usage is TRBV7-2 and J usage is TRBJ1-1; 9 nucleotides line up with TRBD1. CDR3 length: 16 residues. V lost 3 bases, J lost 0 bases, and 5 bases stayed unmatched. Germline V gene data show CDR1 as SGHTA and CDR2 as FQGNSA. The CDR3 is CASSFGTGNVNTEAFF. The CDR3 DNA reads as TGTGCCAGCAGCTTCGGGACAGGGAATGTGAACACTGAAGCTTTCTTT.

This sequence joins TRBV5-1 and TRBJ1-4, with TRBD1 as a possible D gene (5 bases). This CDR3 has 15 residues. Trimming left V 3 bases short and J 7 bases short, with 16 bases between. CDR1 and CDR2 from the germline V gene are SGHRS and YFSETQ. The DNA of the CDR3 is TGCGCCAGCAGCTCGACGGGGGGTTTGGGTGAAAAACTGTTTTTT. It codes for CASSSTGGLGEKLFF.

V gene TRBV29-1 combines with J gene TRBJ1-1; D not certain. V gave up 3 bases and J gave up 6 bases, with 14 bases separating them. The CDR3 length is 13 residues. The V gene's germline CDR1 is SQVTM and CDR2 ANQGSEA. CDR3 protein: CSVDGSVHAEAFF. CDR3 DNA: TGCAGCGTTGACGGTTCCGTCCATGCTGAAGCTTTCTTT.

The V gene is TRBV28, the J gene TRBJ2-3; TRBD1 agrees at 8 bases. From germline, CDR1 is MDHEN and CDR2 SYDVKM. There are 15 residues in the CDR3. V trimming: 2 bases; J trimming: 4 bases; junction bases outside the gene matches: 5. CDR3 sequence reads: CASSLTRTGPDTQYF. CDR3 coding DNA: TGTGCCAGCAGTTTAACCCGGACAGGGCCAGATACGCAGTATTTT.

This sequence joins TRBV18 and TRBJ2-2; no firm D call. CDR3 size: 13 residues. CDR1 is KGHSH, CDR2 LQKENI, per germline. Trimming shortened V by 3 bases and J by 5 bases, and 7 bases separated the two germline ends. CDR3 coding DNA: TGTGCCAGCTCACCCGCGAGAACCGGGGAGCTGTTTTTT. Translating gives CASSPARTGELFF.

This clone was picked up one time. The rearrangement links TRBV4-3 to TRBJ2-7; 8 nucleotides match TRBD1. V shed 0 bases, J shed 2 bases, and the junction held 15 bases outside the gene matches. The CDR3 is 19 residues long. Germline lookup yields CDR1 LGHNA and CDR2 YSLEER. Written as DNA, the CDR3 is TGCGCCAGCAGCCAAGACTACCCCTGGACAGGGTCCCAAACCTACGAGCAGTACTTC. Amino acid sequence: CASSQDYPWTGSQTYEQYF.

The chain's CDR3 is CASRRTSERAGELFF. As DNA, the CDR3 is TGTGCCAGTAGGCGGACTAGCGAGAGGGCCGGGGAGCTGTTTTTT. The chain recombines TRBV19 with TRBJ2-2; 9 bases line up with TRBD2. This CDR3 is 15 amino acids long. Trimming took 6 bases from V and 6 from J; bases not matched to a gene: 8. Germline CDR1 reads LNHDA; CDR2 reads SQIVND (reference sequence).

This chain uses TRBV7-6 with TRBJ2-3, with 7 bases lining up with TRBD2. CDR1 SGHVS and CDR2 FNYEAQ come from the germline V gene. This CDR3 is 17 amino acids long. V dropped 1 base and J dropped 0; count of bases not matched to a gene: 7. CDR3 region: CASSLVPSGASTDTQYF. The DNA of the CDR3 is TGTGCCAGCAGCTTAGTCCCTAGCGGTGCTAGCACAGATACGCAGTATTTT.

V usage is TRBV10-1 and J usage is TRBJ2-7, with TRBD1 matching over 9 bases. The CDR3 is 15 amino acids. With V trimmed by 11 bases and J by 5 bases, 16 bases remained unmatched. Germline V CDR1 and CDR2: WNHNN, SYGVQD (reference sequence). This CDR3 reads CAGPRRHRGPHEQYF. DNA for the CDR3: TGCGCCGGTCCCAGGAGACACAGGGGGCCCCACGAGCAGTACTTC.

This chain links TRBV19 with TRBJ1-6, with D possibly TRBD1 on 6 matching bases. The CDR3 is 15 residues long. Looked up from germline, CDR1 is LNHDA and CDR2 is SQIVND (reference sequence). The germline V and J ends were trimmed by 6 bases and 3 bases, with 12 bases remaining between them. CDR3 bases: TGTGCCAGTAGAGCTCAACAGGGCTATAATTCACCCCTCCACTTT. Protein: CASRAQQGYNSPLHF.

CDR3 coding DNA: TGTGCCAGCAGCTTAGCGCACGGGGGGGGAAATGAAAAACTGTTTTTT. Its protein is CASSLAHGGGNEKLFF. This chain links TRBV7-2 with TRBJ1-4; D perhaps matches TRBD1 (5 bases). Per germline, CDR1 SGHTA and CDR2 FQGNSA. The CDR3 spans 16 residues. Trimming took off 0 bases at V and 5 bases at J, with 13 bases between the two ends.

The chain has TRBV28 and TRBJ1-3; 7 bases are a match to TRBD1. The CDR3 is made up of 16 amino acids. Germline loops: CDR1 MDHEN, CDR2 SYDVKM. After removal of 6 bases from V and 3 bases from J, the junction contained 11 bases not matched to a gene. DNA for the CDR3: TGTGCCAGCAGCACCGGTGGGACAGCCTTTGGAAACACCATATATTTT. Translation gives CASSTGGTAFGNTIYF.

V gene TRBV7-2 combines with J gene TRBJ2-7; D is perhaps TRBD1 (5 bases). V was clipped by 5 bases and J by 4 bases, with 6 bases between them. The CDR3 runs to 11 residues. The germline CDR1 and CDR2 sequences are SGHTA and FQGNSA. The CDR3 DNA reads TGTGCCAGCAGCGGACAATACGAGCAGTACTTC. This codes for CASSGQYEQYF.

The chain joins TRBV27 to TRBJ2-1; 10 positions match TRBD1. V shed 1 base, J shed 4 bases, and the junction held 4 bases outside the gene matches. Germline V gene data show CDR1 as MNHEY and CDR2 as SMNVEV (reference sequence). This CDR3 region has 16 residues. CDR3 coding DNA: TGTGCCAGCAGTTTATTCTGGGGACAGGGGTACAATGAGCAGTTCTTC. Translating it yields CASSLFWGQGYNEQFF.

The chain employs TRBV9 and TRBJ2-3, with 8 bases aligning to TRBD1. The CDR3 sequence is 15 residues long. Germline CDR1 is SGDLS and CDR2 is YYNGEE. V lost 2 bases and J lost 5; bases outside the gene matches: 7. CDR3 coding DNA: TGTGCCAGCAGCGTCGGCGGGACAGGTAAAGATACGCAGTATTTT. This codes for CASSVGGTGKDTQYF.

The chain is built from TRBV7-2 and TRBJ2-7; perhaps TRBD2 as D (6 bases). CDR3 length equals 14 residues. V was trimmed by 0 bases and J by 3 bases, leaving 9 bases between them. Germline V gives CDR1 SGHTA, CDR2 FQGNSA. CDR3 DNA sequence: TGTGCCAGCAGCTTAGCAGTCGGGGGCTACGAGCAGTACTTC. Its protein is CASSLAVGGYEQYF.

This clone was counted only a few times. The CDR3 here is CSVIGGGGASTDTQYF. In DNA form, the CDR3 reads TGCAGCGTTATTGGGGGAGGGGGGGCTAGCACAGATACGCAGTATTTT. J is TRBJ2-3 and V is TRBV29-1; TRBD2 is a possible D gene (7 bases). The CDR3 runs to 16 residues. Trimming left V 5 bases short and J 0 bases short, with 18 bases between. Germline V lookup: CDR1 SQVTM, CDR2 ANQGSEA.

The chain joins TRBV10-3 to TRBJ2-7; 9 bases line up with TRBD1. The CDR3 extends over 13 amino acids. The germline gives CDR1 ENHRY, CDR2 SYGVKD. V gave up 8 bases and J gave up 6 bases; unmatched junction bases: 8. Here the CDR3 DNA reads TGTGCCATCGGGGAGCGACAGGGGGTCGAGCAGTACTTC. Encoded protein: CAIGERQGVEQYF.